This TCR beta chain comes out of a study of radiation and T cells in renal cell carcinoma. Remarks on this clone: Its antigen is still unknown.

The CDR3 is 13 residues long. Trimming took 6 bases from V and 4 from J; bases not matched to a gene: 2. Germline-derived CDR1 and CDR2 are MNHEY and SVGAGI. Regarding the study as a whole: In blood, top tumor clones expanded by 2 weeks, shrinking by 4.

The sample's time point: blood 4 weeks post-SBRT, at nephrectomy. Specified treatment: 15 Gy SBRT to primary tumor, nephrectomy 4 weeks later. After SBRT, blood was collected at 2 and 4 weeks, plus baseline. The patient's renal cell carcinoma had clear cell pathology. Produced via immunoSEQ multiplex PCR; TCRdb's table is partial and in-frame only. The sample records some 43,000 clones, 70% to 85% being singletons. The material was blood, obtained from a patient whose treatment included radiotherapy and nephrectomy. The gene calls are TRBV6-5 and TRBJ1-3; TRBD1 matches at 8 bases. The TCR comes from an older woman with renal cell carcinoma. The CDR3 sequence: CASRQGVGNTIYF. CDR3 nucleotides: TGTGCCAGCAGACAGGGGGTCGGAAACACCATATATTTT.